This is a list of T cell receptor beta chains from one sample in a study of PD-L1 blockade in urothelial cancer. Only in-frame clones appear in the TCRdb table, and some are missing; sequencing was by immunoSEQ multiplex PCR. The sample consists of approximately 37,000 clones, about 86% of them appearing once. The input for sequencing was PBMCs, taken around atezolizumab (anti-PD-L1) treatment. These receptors all stem from a man in his 60s with urothelial cancer. The CDR3 runs from the conserved cysteine through the conserved F or W. D genes are given only for firm matches. Clone size is shown for a subset of rows, as once, few, many or a class of expanded clone.

>14|TRBJ1-2|TRBD1|once|TRBV7-8
TGTGCCAGCGGATACAGGGGGGGGGACTATGGCTACACCTTC
CASGYRGGDYGYTF
>15|TRBJ1-1|NA|NA|TRBV28
TGTGCCAGCAGAGAGGGCGGGCAGTGGAACACTGAAGCTTTCTTT
CASREGGQWNTEAFF
>16|TRBJ2-3|TRBD2|NA|TRBV5-1
TGCGCCAGCAGCTTACTAGCGGGGGACCTCACAGATACGCAGTATTTT
CASSLLAGDLTDTQYF
>15|TRBJ2-2|NA|NA|TRBV5-1
TGCGCCAGCAGCTTGGTCGTTTCTGACACCGGGGAGCTGTTTTTT
CASSLVVSDTGELFF
>15|TRBJ2-7|NA|NA|TRBV27
TGTGCCAGCAGTTTGACCACAGGTGCAACCTACGAGCAGTACTTC
CASSLTTGATYEQYF
>13|TRBJ1-2|NA|NA|TRBV29-1
TGCAGCGTTGAGGCGCGGGGTAACTATGGCTACACCTTC
CSVEARGNYGYTF
>12|TRBJ2-7|NA|NA|TRBV28
TGTGCCAGCGGCCGGACAGCGAGTTGGCAGTACTTC
CASGRTASWQYF
>15|TRBJ2-1|TRBD2|few|TRBV6-5
TGTGCCAGCAGCCCAGCGGGAGTGTCCTACAATGAGCAGTTCTTC
CASSPAGVSYNEQFF
>15|TRBJ1-1|TRBD1|NA|TRBV5-4
TGTGCCAGCAGCCTGGGAGACAGGGGGGGGACTGAAGCTTTCTTT
CASSLGDRGGTEAFF
>11|TRBJ1-2|TRBD1|NA|TRBV5-4
TGTGCCAGCAGCGGGACAGGGGGGGAGGCCTTC
CASSGTGGEAF
>14|TRBJ1-5|TRBD1|few|TRBV28
TGTGCCACCGCCGGCCGGGACAGGCGTCAGCCCCAGCATTTT
CATAGRDRRQPQHF
>13|TRBJ1-1|NA|NA|TRBV11-2
TGTGCCAGCAGCGCCCGTGGAGACACTGAAGCTTTCTTT
CASSARGDTEAFF
>13|TRBJ1-1|TRBD1|few|TRBV11-2
TGTGCCAGCAGCTTCGACAGGGGACCTGAAGCTTTCTTT
CASSFDRGPEAFF
>15|TRBJ2-7|NA|NA|TRBV5-1
TGCGCCAGCAGCTGGGATGCGGGCAACGCCTACGAGCAGTACTTC
CASSWDAGNAYEQYF
>14|TRBJ1-5|NA|NA|TRBV6-6
TGTGCCAGCAGTTACGGAGATAGCAATCAGCCCCAGCATTTT
CASSYGDSNQPQHF
>16|TRBJ1-1|NA|once|TRBV27
TGTGCCAGCACCGCGAAGGCGGGTGGGCGGAACACTGAAGCTTTCTTT
CASTAKAGGRNTEAFF
>15|TRBJ2-2|NA|NA|TRBV5-1
TGCGCCAGCAGCGACGGGACTCAAAACACCGGGGAGCTGTTTTTT
CASSDGTQNTGELFF
>12|TRBJ2-5|NA|NA|TRBV5-6
TGTGCCAGCAGCTTGGCTGACCGGGCCCAGTACTTC
CASSLADRAQYF